This TCR beta chain derives from a study of beta chain features in type 1 diabetes listed by TCRdb under 2018. Regarding the study in general: Mean age, gender distribution, total cell number and subset yield were not different between patients and healthy donors. Across all samples, 107,917,701 sorted cells were examined, and cell number per subset correlated strongly with RNA yield. In the study, recently diagnosed type 1 diabetes patients and matched healthy donors were compared on the TCRB repertoires of their sorted circulating CD4+ T cell subsets. Naive and central memory subsets were obtained from all 28 donors, but regulatory and stem cell-like memory subsets were isolated from only 8 patients and roughly eight healthy donors.

From the germline V gene, CDR1 is SNHLY and CDR2 is FYNNEI. From its cysteine to its phenylalanine, the CDR3 spans 13 amino acids. Just the 39-base CDR3 DNA is kept, in frame starting at base 1. V loses 3 bases, J loses 1 base, and the germline ends lie 6 bases apart. Overall results and qualifications from the work: Naive, central memory and regulatory TCRB repertoires appeared to be more similar among patients than among healthy donors. At VDJ recombination sites, type 1 diabetes patients had fewer insertions and more deleted nucleotides, which implies abnormalities in thymic rearrangement. Shorter templates might have been favored by PCR, but patient and control samples were amplified and corrected together, so both groups would have been affected equally by any skew. In all four CD4+ subsets, TCRB CDR3 length was moderately but significantly shorter in type 1 diabetes patients. Because small numbers of individuals were included in the HLA sub-analyses, any influence of HLA type on TCRB rearrangement was left unresolved. Because cDNA was sequenced instead of genomic DNA, activated cells with high expression could be over-represented, although the groups did not differ in activation or CD3 levels.

This clone was counted a few times. Its target antigen remains unknown. Base quality data are lacking; no much larger clone is found one base away. Each donor gave one peripheral blood draw, averaging roughly 0.11 L, which was collected into heparinised tubes. A BD FACSAria II was used to sort naive, central memory, regulatory and stem cell-like memory CD4+ T cells with a panel that included CD45RO, CCR7, CD25, CD127, CD95 and CD27. Purity was above 95% for every sorted population. PBMCs were isolated immediately by Lymphoprep density gradient centrifugation and stained directly without culture. So that batch effects would be minimized, each experiment stained and sorted samples in pairs, pairing one healthy donor with one patient. The entire isolated RNA was reverse transcribed using the High Capacity cDNA Reverse Transcription Kit, and thus expressed TCRB transcripts were sequenced. Naive, central memory and regulatory T cell samples underwent deep immunoSEQ sequencing, averaging roughly 3.4 million total reads per sample. Sorted cells were lysed in RLT buffer and RNA was extracted with DNase-treated RNeasy Micro or Mini kits, depending on cell number. Each cell subset was processed on its own to prevent cross-contamination, while patient and healthy donor samples were processed together. Using the immunoSEQ multiplex PCR, TCRB sequences were amplified from cDNA into 87-bp fragments spanning the CDR3 region. Sequencing of the amplicons was done on the Illumina HiSeq platform. The study's own analysis went as follows. Synthetic template baselines were used to correct PCR bias computationally, reads within Hamming distance 2 were collapsed, and singletons that could not be merged were discarded. By aligning reads against IMGT, V, D and J genes, CDR3 length, and insertions or deletions at six rearrangement sites were assigned. Within each subset, clonotype counts were normalized to sorted cell number, and only after that were true diversity and Gini coefficients computed with the tcR R package. The overlap coefficient, calculated on TCRB nucleotide sequences, was used to measure repertoire sharing. Out-of-frame TCRB sequences from naive cells were analyzed to stand in for the pre-selection repertoire. TCRdb re-hosts the immuneACCESS table, in-frame sequences only. Its copies lack some clones; in the studies checked, an unresolved V gene accounts for under half of them, and the cause for the rest is not known. The V and J calls and clone size are taken from that table; D and trimming were inferred from the DNA. This sample is represented by roughly 340,000 clones; approximately 12% of them were singletons. Of the sample, around 0.0099% is held by the ten largest clones.

The rearrangement combines TRBV2 with TRBJ1-1, with no D gene named confidently. The sample comprised naive CD4+ T cells from blood. According to the study, the label for this sample's cell subset or site signals: true naive CD4+ T cells. The clonotype comes from a woman between 18 and 30 years old with type 1 diabetes. This receptor carries the CDR3 CASSDVSNTEAFF. The nucleotide sequence is TGTGCCAGCAGTGACGTGTCGAACACTGAAGCTTTCTTT.